There are a few counts of the clone carrying this T cell receptor (beta chain). Extractions gave at least 5 micrograms of total RNA per sample. Primed by a sample-barcoded 5' primer and a J-beta primer mix, a second PCR proceeded for roughly 7 to 11 cycles. The authors tagged each cDNA molecule using a template-switch adaptor with 12 random nucleotides. TCRdb processed the 5' RACE reads anew with MiXCR; each CDR3 protein has one entry. The sample lists roughly 1,800,000 distinct CDR3 sequences, around 48% occurring once. This entry belongs to a study of blood T cells in healthy people across ages. Sequencing was done on a sample of blood. The clonotype was recovered from a woman aged 40 to 49 in good health.

CDR3 region: CASSHTPGLTNYGYTF. The DNA for the CDR3 is TGCGCCAGCAGTCACACTCCGGGACTGACTAACTATGGCTACACCTTC. V gene TRBV4-3 combines with J gene TRBJ1-2, with D perhaps matching TRBD1 (5 bases). This CDR3 region has 16 residues. V lost 6 bases to trimming and J lost 0 bases, with 17 bases between them. The germline V gene has CDR1 LGHNA and CDR2 YSLEER.